One and the same sample provided the 9 T cell receptor beta chains below, sequenced in a study of blood T cell repertoires in COVID-19. Method: immunoSEQ multiplex PCR; TCRdb's copy keeps in-frame clones and lacks some. This sample has over 200,000 clones, with 88% found just once. The sample comprised peripheral blood. These TCRs come from a woman in her sixties with acute or convalescent COVID-19.

This clone was observed a few times. The CDR3 nucleotides are TGTGCCAGCAGCCAAGAGTCTACGCCTCCCTACGAGCAGTACTTC. Translated, it gives CASSQESTPPYEQYF. The V and J genes are TRBV3-1 (or the pseudogene TRBV3-2) and TRBJ2-7; no reliable D call. This CDR3 comprises 15 residues. Trimming pared 0 bases from V and 2 bases from J, leaving 11 bases between. Germline V gives CDR1 LGHDT, CDR2 YNNKEL (reference sequence).

The J gene is TRBJ1-3, the V gene TRBV7-9; D uncertain. CDR3 length: 16 residues. The germline gives CDR1 SEHNR, CDR2 FQNEAQ (reference sequence). V was clipped by 5 bases and J by 1 base, with 15 bases between them. This chain's CDR3 is CASSAKARVSGNTIYF. Written as DNA, the CDR3 is TGTGCCAGCAGCGCCAAAGCCCGGGTATCTGGAAACACCATATATTTT. Drawing the rest from reference TRBV7-9 and TRBJ1-3, the complete variable domain is DTGVSQNPRHKITKRGQNVTFRCDPISEHNRLYWYRQTLGQGPEFLTYFQNEAQLEKSRLLSDRFSAERPKGSFSTLEIQRTEQGDSAMYLCASSAKARVSGNTIYFGEGSWLTVV.

This chain links TRBV19 with TRBJ1-2; 8 bases are shared with TRBD1. Looked up from germline, CDR1 is LNHDA and CDR2 is SQIVND (reference sequence). V shed 6 bases and J 8 bases; nucleotides not matched to a gene: 11. CDR3 length: 14 amino acids. CDR3: CASSVPGAGGGYTF. The DNA of the CDR3 is TGTGCCAGTAGCGTACCCGGGGCAGGGGGCGGCTACACCTTC. Drawing the rest from reference TRBV19 and TRBJ1-2, the complete variable domain is DGGITQSPKYLFRKEGQNVTLSCEQNLNHDAMYWYRQDPGQGLRLIYYSQIVNDFQKGDIAEGYSVSREKKESFPLTVTSAQKNPTAFYLCASSVPGAGGGYTFGSGTRLTVV.

The V call is TRBV6-2 or TRBV6-3, the J call TRBJ1-1; 7 bases align to TRBD1. This CDR3 is built from 14 residues. CDR1 is MNHEY, CDR2 SVGEGT, per germline. V was clipped by 5 bases and J by 3 bases; unmatched bases: 6. The CDR3 nucleotides are TGTGCCAGCAGTGTCTCCGGGACAGACACTGAAGCTTTCTTT. Its translation is CASSVSGTDTEAFF.

The chain employs TRBV7-3 and TRBJ2-2, with a possible D match to TRBD1 (5 bases). The germline V and J ends were trimmed by 5 bases and 5 bases, with 21 bases remaining between them. CDR1 is SGHTA, CDR2 FQGTGA, per germline. CDR3 size: 17 residues. The CDR3 loop reads CASSPPPGISGTGELFF. The DNA for the CDR3 is TGTGCCAGCAGCCCCCCCCCAGGGATCTCTGGGACCGGGGAGCTGTTTTTT.

The chain combines TRBV28 with TRBJ2-2; 11 nucleotides agree with TRBD2. The CDR3 sequence is 16 residues long. V shed 2 bases and J 6 bases; nucleotides not matched to a gene: 5. Germline V gene lookup returns CDR1 MDHEN and CDR2 SYDVKM. CDR3 bases: TGTGCCAGCAGTTTACCCATAGCGGGAGGGCCCGGGGAGCTGTTTTTT. Translating gives CASSLPIAGGPGELFF. The whole variable domain, filled in from reference TRBV28 and TRBJ2-2, reads DVKVTQSSRYLVKRTGEKVFLECVQDMDHENMFWYRQDPGLGLRLIYFSYDVKMKEKGDIPEGYSVSREKKERFSLILESASTNQTSMYLCASSLPIAGGPGELFFGEGSRLTVL.

This chain connects TRBV15 to TRBJ2-4; TRBD2 agrees at 11 bases. V trimming: 0 bases; J trimming: 2 bases; junction bases outside the gene matches: 6. Germline V gene data show CDR1 as LNHNV and CDR2 as YYDKDF (reference sequence). CDR3 length equals 18 residues. Written as DNA, the CDR3 is TGTGCCACCAGCAGAGATCCGAGACTAGCGGGAACCAAAAACATTCAGTACTTC. This translates into CATSRDPRLAGTKNIQYF.

The J gene is TRBJ2-1, the V gene TRBV6-5, with D tentatively TRBD1 (6 bases). The ends were cut back, 11 bases at V and 0 bases at J, with 17 bases in the middle. Germline values: CDR1 MNHEY, CDR2 SVGAGI. The CDR3 extends over 15 amino acids. CDR3 protein: CAGPFQGTSYNEQFF. Written as DNA, the CDR3 is TGTGCCGGACCTTTTCAGGGGACCTCCTACAATGAGCAGTTCTTC.

The chain is built from TRBV11-2 and TRBJ1-2; 7 nucleotides agree with TRBD1. The CDR3 runs to 12 residues. Germline V lookup: CDR1 SGHAT, CDR2 FQNNGV. The V segment lost 3 bases and the J segment 7 bases; nucleotides outside the gene matches: 2. CDR3 nucleotides: TGTGCCAGCAGCTTGACAGGGTTTGGCTACACCTTC. As protein: CASSLTGFGYTF.